The 17 T cell receptor beta chains below come from one sample, sequenced in a study of tumor and adjacent non-tumor tissue in lung cancer. No cell sorting was done before RNA was extracted from the tissue. A modified ARM-PCR protocol with three rounds of nested PCR amplified TCRbeta. Each CDR3 protein is one row after TCRdb ran MiXCR on the multiplex PCR reads. The table records 60,000 to 85,000 distinct CDR3 sequences, around four fifths of them present only once. The sample comprised lung tumor tissue. These receptors all come from a woman in her fifties or sixties with non-small cell lung cancer.

This clonotype appeared many times. The chain combines TRBV5-4 with TRBJ2-6, with TRBD2 identical over 15 bases. V dropped 4 bases and J dropped 4; count of bases not matched to a gene: 6. The CDR3 is 18 amino acids. CDR1 and CDR2 from the germline V gene are SGHNT and YYREEE (reference sequence). The CDR3 is CASSKGLAGGGGANVLTF. Here the CDR3 DNA reads TGTGCCAGCAGCAAGGGACTAGCGGGAGGAGGCGGGGCCAACGTCCTGACTTTC.

Comments on this clonotype: Relative to the germline gene, one junction end is altered; a read error may explain this. The chain is built from TRBV10-3 and TRBJ2-7, with TRBD2 as a possible D gene (5 bases). CDR3 length equals 14 residues. Looked up from germline, CDR1 is ENHRY and CDR2 is SYGVKD. CDR3 sequence (DNA): TGTGTCATCATGGTAGTGGGAGACTCCTACGAGCAGTACTTC. As protein: CVIMVVGDSYEQYF.

A word on this clonotype: A much bigger clone sits one base away, suggesting this may be a read error. Lacking the conserved final phenylalanine or tryptophan, this CDR3 likely reflects a read error. This chain joins TRBV30 and TRBJ2-5; D unresolved. CDR1 GTSNPN and CDR2 SVGIG come from the germline V gene (reference sequence). The CDR3 loop spans 10 amino acids. V lost 3 bases and J lost 5, with 4 bases in between. The CDR3 loop is CAWRDETQYL. The CDR3 bases are TGTGCCTGGAGAGATGAGACCCAGTACTTA.

This clonotype was counted a few times. The V and J genes are TRBV28 and TRBJ2-3; 7 bases agree with TRBD1. The CDR3 is 13 residues long. The J segment lost 3 bases and the V segment lost 3 bases, leaving 0 bases of the junction unmatched. Germline V CDR1 and CDR2: MDHEN, SYDVKM. CDR3 in DNA: TGTGCCAGCAGTTTGGGACAGACAGATACGCAGTATTTT. Amino acids: CASSLGQTDTQYF.

Turning to this clonotype: The CDR3 does not close with the conserved phenylalanine or tryptophan, likely indicating a read error. The rearrangement uses TRBV4-2 and TRBJ1-5, with unresolved D. This CDR3 contains 15 residues. Germline CDR1 and CDR2: LGHNA and YNFKEQ. In DNA form, the CDR3 reads TGTACCAGCAGCCAAGATCTCACTAGGAATCAGCCCCAGCATTCT. Translating it yields CTSSQDLTRNQPQHS.

A few counts support this clonotype. A clone one base away is much larger, so this may be a read error. The rearrangement links TRBV10-1 to TRBJ1-1, with no clear D. The CDR3 is made up of 13 amino acids. Germline V CDR1 and CDR2: WNHNN, SYGVQD (reference sequence). CDR3 coding DNA: TGCGCCAGCAGTGAGTCGGGCATCACTGATGCTTTCTTT. Its protein is CASSESGITDAFF.

The chain is built from TRBV4-2 and TRBJ2-1, with D possibly called TRBD1 or TRBD2 (6 bases each). The CDR3 covers 17 residues. Germline V CDR1 and CDR2: LGHNA, YNFKEQ. CDR3 amino acids: CSISQEGGGGPYNEQFF. The CDR3, as DNA: TGTAGCATCAGCCAAGAGGGGGGTGGCGGGCCCTACAATGAGCAGTTCTTC.

This clonotype turned up a few times. At one boundary the junction diverges from the germline segment, which might be a read error. The V and J genes are TRBV7-8 and TRBJ1-2; TRBD1 aligns across 9 bases. The germline CDR1 and CDR2 sequences are SGHVS and FQNEAQ. The CDR3 covers 15 residues. The CDR3 DNA reads TGTACCAGCAGCCCAAGGACAGGGGTTAACTATGGCTACACCTTC. Encoded protein: CTSSPRTGVNYGYTF.

Remarks on this clonotype: The conserved final phenylalanine or tryptophan is absent from the CDR3, which likely points to a read error. The CDR3 bases are TGCAGCGTCTCCCGGAACGGCGAGCAGTACCTC. It translates to CSVSRNGEQYL. The chain has TRBV29-1 and TRBJ2-7, with unresolved D. Trimming removed 6 bases at V and 6 bases at J, with 12 bases between. Germline V lookup: CDR1 SQVTM, CDR2 ANQGSEA. This CDR3 is 11 amino acids long.

J is TRBJ2-2 and V is TRBV24-1, with unresolved D. Per germline, CDR1 KGHDR and CDR2 SFDVKD. This CDR3 region has 16 residues. The germline V and J ends were trimmed by 0 bases and 4 bases, with 11 bases remaining between them. The CDR3 region has the DNA TGTGCCACCAGTGATTTGCCTCCTGCGACCACCGGGGAGCTGTTTTTT. It specifies CATSDLPPATTGELFF.

A note on this clonotype: Without the conserved terminal phenylalanine or tryptophan, this CDR3 likely stems from a read error. The limits of the CDR3 on the DNA are not certain, so only TCRdb's listed CDR3 is given. The chain employs TRBV11-2 and TRBJ2-3; the DNA was not used to check the table's D call, TRBD1. The CDR3 is 15 amino acids in total, end residues counted. The germline V gene encodes CDR1 SGHAT and CDR2 FQNNGV. CDR3 region: CTSSFGTGRTDTRYL.

This clonotype was seen a handful of times. At one of its ends the junction is not consistent with the germline gene, which may arise from a read error. CDR3 nucleotides: TGTGCCAGCAGCTTAAGGAGGGGCTATGAGCATTACTTC. Protein: CASSLRRGYEHYF. The rearrangement joins TRBV11-3 to TRBJ2-7; a weak D match, TRBD2 (6 bases). The CDR3 spans 13 residues. The germline V gene encodes CDR1 SGHNT and CDR2 YENEEA.

V is TRBV5-4 and J is TRBJ2-5; D is tentatively TRBD1 or TRBD2 (5 bases each). The germline V gene has CDR1 SGHNT and CDR2 YYREEE (reference sequence). Trimming took off 10 bases at V and 1 base at J, with 23 bases between the two ends. The CDR3 is 16 residues long. CDR3 sequence reads: CAGNLQGAGTQETQYF. CDR3 bases: TGTGCCGGCAACCTCCAGGGCGCCGGGACCCAAGAGACCCAGTACTTC.

Worth noting for this clonotype: Its ends do not fully match the called genes, so a read error is possible. V and J are TRBV12-3 or TRBV12-4 and TRBJ1-4; D remains ambiguous. This CDR3 spans 13 amino acids. In DNA form, the CDR3 reads TGTTCCAGCTCCACTCCGGGTTATGAAAAACTGTTTTTT. This sequence encodes CSSSTPGYEKLFF.

On this clonotype: A read error may account for a junction end that differs from germline. This rearrangement joins TRBV7-2 to TRBJ2-5; the D is unclear. Germline CDR1 SGHTA, CDR2 FQGNSA. The CDR3 is 13 residues long. CDR3 nucleotide sequence: TGTGCCAGCAGCTTTTGGTTCCAAGTGACCCAGTACTTC. Protein sequence: CASSFWFQVTQYF.

This chain links TRBV15 with TRBJ1-5, with TRBD1 matching 9 bases. The CDR3 is 17 residues long. J lost 6 bases, V lost 0 bases, and 9 bases had no gene match. Germline CDR1 reads LNHNV; CDR2 reads YYDKDF (reference sequence). Written as DNA, the CDR3 is TGTGCCACCAGCAGAGAGGCAGCGGGACAGGGTTTTCAGCCCCAGCATTTT. Protein product: CATSREAAGQGFQPQHF.

This chain links TRBV11-3 with TRBJ2-2, with 11 bases matching TRBD2. Per the germline V gene, CDR1 is SGHNT and CDR2 is YENEEA. There are 14 residues in the CDR3. CDR3 loop: CVNSLAGGIGELFF. CDR3 sequence (DNA): TGTGTCAACAGCCTAGCGGGGGGCATCGGGGAGCTGTTTTTT.